A single sample gave rise to the 9 T cell receptor beta chains below, sequenced in a study of T-cell reconstitution after alpha-beta-depleted transplantation in children. Preparation of the TCRbeta library used unique molecular identifiers. One entry per CDR3 protein results from TCRdb running MiXCR on the PCR reads. This table has 350,000 to 500,000 distinct CDR3 sequences, 43% appearing once. This material consisted of PBMCs, taken before TCRalphabeta/CD19-depleted stem cell transplant. The receptors derive from a girl between 2 and 10 years old with aplastic anemia, due to receive a stem cell transplant.

This rearrangement joins TRBV7-2 to TRBJ1-4; D is uncertain. V gave up 0 bases and J gave up 5 bases, with 7 bases separating them. Per the germline V gene, CDR1 is SGHTA and CDR2 is FQGNSA. The CDR3 is 14 amino acids. The CDR3 DNA follows: TGTGCCAGCAGCTTAGCAAGGGCCAATGAAAAACTGTTTTTT. Translation: CASSLARANEKLFF.

V usage is TRBV9 and J usage is TRBJ2-3; D not certain. The germline V and J ends were trimmed by 0 bases and 5 bases, with 10 bases remaining between them. This CDR3 region has 14 residues. Germline loops: CDR1 SGDLS, CDR2 YYNGEE. CDR3 DNA sequence: TGTGCCAGCAGCGTAGCGGGCCTCGAAGATACGCAGTATTTT. Translating gives CASSVAGLEDTQYF.

The rearrangement links TRBV5-1 to TRBJ1-1; D might be TRBD1 (6 bases). Germline CDR1 SGHRS, CDR2 YFSETQ. V was pared by 3 bases and J by 3 bases, with 15 bases between. CDR3 length equals 15 residues. Written as DNA, the CDR3 is TGCGCCAGCAGCTATGCTTTGGGGGCTTACACTGAAGCTTTCTTT. Translation: CASSYALGAYTEAFF.

This clonotype was seen a handful of times. Here the CDR3 reads CASSSVTSGNTIYF. The CDR3 nucleotides read TGTGCCAGCAGCTCAGTCACCTCTGGAAACACCATATATTTT. V usage is TRBV5-6 and J usage is TRBJ1-3; unclear D gene. V shed 3 bases and J shed 0 bases, with 7 bases lying between them. The CDR3 has 14 residues. Germline assignment: CDR1 SGHDT and CDR2 YYEEEE.

This clonotype has more than one count but fewer than ten. The V call is TRBV9, the J call TRBJ2-1; D not resolved. The V end lost 0 bases, the J end lost 1 base, and 11 bases lay between the germline ends. This CDR3 region has 16 residues. Germline CDR1 and CDR2: SGDLS and YYNGEE. CDR3 loop: CASSVGRVGSYNEQFF. The CDR3 DNA reads as TGTGCCAGCAGCGTAGGTCGGGTAGGGTCCTACAATGAGCAGTTCTTC.

This clonotype has more than one count but fewer than ten. The gene calls are TRBV2 and TRBJ2-1; unclear D gene. The ends were cut back, 6 bases at V and 7 bases at J, with 16 bases in the middle. The CDR3 has 14 residues. Germline CDR1 and CDR2: SNHLY and FYNNEI. CDR3 nucleotide sequence: TGTGCCAGCAGGCAAGGGTGGGAAAGAAATGAGCAGTTCTTC. Its protein product is CASRQGWERNEQFF.

This clonotype was seen a few times. The chain links TRBV4-1 to TRBJ1-1; the D gene is possibly TRBD1 (6 bases). CDR1 is MGHRA and CDR2 is YSYEKL in the germline V gene. V was pared by 1 base and J by 4 bases, with 7 bases between. This CDR3 comprises 13 residues. The CDR3 region has the DNA TGCGCCAGCAGCCAAGTGGGGGCCACTGAAGCTTTCTTT. Protein product: CASSQVGATEAFF.

V is TRBV28 and J is TRBJ2-5; D could derive from TRBD1 or TRBD2 (6 bases each). This CDR3 has 15 amino acids. Between the trimmed V and J ends, which lost 6 bases and 5 bases, there was a span of 19 bases. CDR1 and CDR2 from the germline V gene are MDHEN and SYDVKM. Here the CDR3 reads CASRSMTGALETQYF. In DNA, the CDR3 is TGTGCCAGCAGGTCAATGACGGGGGCTTTGGAGACCCAGTACTTC.

The chain combines TRBV7-9 with TRBJ2-3; D remains ambiguous. Germline lookup yields CDR1 SEHNR and CDR2 FQNEAQ (reference sequence). The V and J ends lost 6 bases and 3 bases respectively, with 16 bases between them. The CDR3 extends over 15 amino acids. CDR3 sequence (DNA): TGTGCCAGCAGGGCATCTAGAGTGGGGACAGATACGCAGTATTTT. Its protein product is CASRASRVGTDTQYF.